The clone carrying this TCR beta chain appeared a single time. The antigen is unknown. The data stem from a study of T cell responses to AZD1222 COVID-19 vaccine. Study conclusions and caveats: Across the whole spike, CD4 TCRs peaked at regions 160-218 and 743-854.

Germline lookup yields CDR1 ENHRY and CDR2 SYGVKD. The CDR3 has 14 amino acids. V lost 9 bases to trimming and J lost 0 bases, with 12 bases between them. Libraries were prepared by immunoSEQ multiplex PCR; TCRdb keeps only in-frame clonotypes and omits some of them. The sample contains 150,000 to 190,000 clones, 87% of which appear only once. This chain joins TRBV10-3 and TRBJ1-3; no reliable D call. The sequence came from an adult who received the AZD1222 COVID-19 vaccine. The sequencing here drew on peripheral blood, taken 28 days after the second AZD1222 dose. This chain's CDR3 is CAIRGGNSGNTIYF. The CDR3, as DNA: TGTGCCATTAGAGGCGGGAACTCTGGAAACACCATATATTTT.